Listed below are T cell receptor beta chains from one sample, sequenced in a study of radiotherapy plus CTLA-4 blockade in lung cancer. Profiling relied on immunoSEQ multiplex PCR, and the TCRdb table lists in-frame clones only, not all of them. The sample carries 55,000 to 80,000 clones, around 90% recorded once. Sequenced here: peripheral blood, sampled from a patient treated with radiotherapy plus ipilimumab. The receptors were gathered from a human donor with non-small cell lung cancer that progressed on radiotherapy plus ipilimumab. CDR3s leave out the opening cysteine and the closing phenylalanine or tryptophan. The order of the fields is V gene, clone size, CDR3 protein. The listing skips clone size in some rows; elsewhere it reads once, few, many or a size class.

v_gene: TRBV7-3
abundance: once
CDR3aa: ASSQGGFAGELF

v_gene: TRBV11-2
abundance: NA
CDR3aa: ASSLDRREAF

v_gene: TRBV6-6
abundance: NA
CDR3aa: ASRGGSYEQY

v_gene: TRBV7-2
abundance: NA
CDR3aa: ASSNGAGLGAPGANVLT

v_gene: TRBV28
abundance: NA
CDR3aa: ASSVLTSGRQNEQF

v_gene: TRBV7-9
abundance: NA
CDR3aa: ASSSTDRGGNIQY

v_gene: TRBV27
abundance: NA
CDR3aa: ASNYRTSGTSRTDTQY

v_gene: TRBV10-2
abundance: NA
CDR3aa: ASRGQGSANEQF

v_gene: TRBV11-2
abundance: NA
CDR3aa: ASSPLWAHNQPQH

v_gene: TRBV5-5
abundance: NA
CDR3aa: ASSKQANYGYT

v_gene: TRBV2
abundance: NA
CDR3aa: ASSSPGETQY

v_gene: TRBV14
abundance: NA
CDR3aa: ASSQEGVPNTGELF

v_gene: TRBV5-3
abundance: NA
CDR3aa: ARSLWSSGHIQETQY

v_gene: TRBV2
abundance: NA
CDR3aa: ASSEGARGTIETQY

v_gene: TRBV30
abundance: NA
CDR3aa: AWSVITGGNEQF

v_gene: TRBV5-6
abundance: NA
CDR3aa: ASTEYSYNEQF

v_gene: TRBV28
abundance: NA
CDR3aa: ASSSGFTRYEQY

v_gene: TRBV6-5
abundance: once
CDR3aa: ASSPRRTDTQY

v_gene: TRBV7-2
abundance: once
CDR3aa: ASSPGTGRVGDYGYT

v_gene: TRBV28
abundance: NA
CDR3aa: ASSLLGRGDSYEQY

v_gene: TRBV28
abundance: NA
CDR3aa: ASRPTETGRELF

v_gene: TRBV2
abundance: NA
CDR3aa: ASSEGGEQY

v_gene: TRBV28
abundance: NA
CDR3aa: ASSLGITGNTIY

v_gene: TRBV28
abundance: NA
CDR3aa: ASSSDGRVYGYT

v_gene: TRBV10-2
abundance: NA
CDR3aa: ASSGAVSNQPQH

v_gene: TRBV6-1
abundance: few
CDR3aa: ATNQREGNEQF

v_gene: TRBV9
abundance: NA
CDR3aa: ASSVGAGAGELF

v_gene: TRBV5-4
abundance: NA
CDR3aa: ASSFGSNTEAF

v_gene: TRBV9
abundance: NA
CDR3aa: ASSVIGNTGELF

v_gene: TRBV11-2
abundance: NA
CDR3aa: ASSPFRDRVYGYT

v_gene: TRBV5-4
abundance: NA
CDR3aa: ASSSRTGAGETQY

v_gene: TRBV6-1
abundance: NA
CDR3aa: ASSDIAGVGETQY

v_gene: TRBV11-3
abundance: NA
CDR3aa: ASSLDMNQPQH

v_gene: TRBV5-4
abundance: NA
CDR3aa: ASSPNSGVSTDTQY

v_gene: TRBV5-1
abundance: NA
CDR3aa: ASSLSRASYNEQF

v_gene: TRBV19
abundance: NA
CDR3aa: ASSPGTGGRRTEAF

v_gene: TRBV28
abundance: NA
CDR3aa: ASSLGGGYT

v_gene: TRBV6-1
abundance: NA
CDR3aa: ASKFPGNEQF

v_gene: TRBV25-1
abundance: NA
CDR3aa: ASSGPGQGTNNEQF

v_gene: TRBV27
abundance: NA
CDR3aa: ASGRTRGEKLF

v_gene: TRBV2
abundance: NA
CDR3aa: AFSRGKNSYNEQF

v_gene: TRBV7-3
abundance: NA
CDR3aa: ASSLVVGNEQY

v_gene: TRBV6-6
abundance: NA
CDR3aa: ASSPVLPSNSPLH

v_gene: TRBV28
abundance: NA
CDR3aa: ASLGSTNTGELF

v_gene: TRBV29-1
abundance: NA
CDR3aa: SGLTGLNTEAF

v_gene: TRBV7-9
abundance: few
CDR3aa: ASSLVPGQGTHEQY

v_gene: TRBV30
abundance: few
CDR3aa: AWSVGLGGTEAF

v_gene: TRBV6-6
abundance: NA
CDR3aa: ASSYRRGAGETQY

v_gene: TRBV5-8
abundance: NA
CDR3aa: ASSLVDGALSGNTIY

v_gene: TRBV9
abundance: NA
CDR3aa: ASSGDRRLLF

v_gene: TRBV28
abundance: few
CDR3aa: ASSFGGDGYT

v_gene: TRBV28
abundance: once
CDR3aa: ASSSSGLGANEQY

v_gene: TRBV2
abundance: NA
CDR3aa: ASSDRTGNQPQH

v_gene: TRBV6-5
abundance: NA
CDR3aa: ASTSFGGGAYEQY